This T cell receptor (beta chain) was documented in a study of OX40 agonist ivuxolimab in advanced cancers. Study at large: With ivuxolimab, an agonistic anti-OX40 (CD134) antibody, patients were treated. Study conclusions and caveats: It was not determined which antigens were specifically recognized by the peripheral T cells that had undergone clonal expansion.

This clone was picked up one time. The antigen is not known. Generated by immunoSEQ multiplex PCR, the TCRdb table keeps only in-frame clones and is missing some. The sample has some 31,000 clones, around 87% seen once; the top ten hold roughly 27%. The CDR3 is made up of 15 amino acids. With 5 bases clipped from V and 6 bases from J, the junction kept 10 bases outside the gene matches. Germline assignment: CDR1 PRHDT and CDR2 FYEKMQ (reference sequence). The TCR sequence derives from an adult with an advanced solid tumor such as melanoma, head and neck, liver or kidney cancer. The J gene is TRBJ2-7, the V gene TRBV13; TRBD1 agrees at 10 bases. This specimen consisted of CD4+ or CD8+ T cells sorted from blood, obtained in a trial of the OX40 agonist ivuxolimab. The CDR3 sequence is CASSRTGTGVREQYF. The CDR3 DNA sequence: TGTGCCAGCAGCAGGACCGGGACAGGGGTGCGCGAGCAGTACTTC.